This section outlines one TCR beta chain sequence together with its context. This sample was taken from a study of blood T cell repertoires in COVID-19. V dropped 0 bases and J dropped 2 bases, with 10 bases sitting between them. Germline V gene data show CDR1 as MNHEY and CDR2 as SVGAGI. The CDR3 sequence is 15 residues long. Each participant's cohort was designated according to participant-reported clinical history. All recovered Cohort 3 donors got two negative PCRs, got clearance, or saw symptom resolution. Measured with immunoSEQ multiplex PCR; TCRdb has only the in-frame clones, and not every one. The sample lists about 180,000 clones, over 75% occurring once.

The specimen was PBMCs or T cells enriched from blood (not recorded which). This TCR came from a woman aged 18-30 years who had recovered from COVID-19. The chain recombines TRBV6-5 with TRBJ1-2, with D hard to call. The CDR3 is CASSYSGSWNYGYTF. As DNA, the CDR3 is TGTGCCAGCAGTTACTCTGGGAGCTGGAACTATGGCTACACCTTC.